This TCR beta chain was sequenced during a study of a mutant IDH1 vaccine in newly diagnosed glioma. Across the whole study: Vaccination began 4-6 weeks post radiotherapy alone, or with temozolomide cycles. Antecedent treatment encompassed radiotherapy, temozolomide, or their combination; the majority received both.

CDR1 and CDR2 from the germline V gene are SGHRS and YFSETQ. V lost 4 bases and J lost 5, with 16 bases in between. The CDR3 runs to 15 residues. In its sample, this clone was seen a few times. No antigen is known for it. The time point is: week 35, safety follow-up. A 20-mer mutant IDH1 peptide at 300 ug was injected subcutaneously with topical imiquimod. Profiling relied on immunoSEQ multiplex PCR, and the TCRdb table lists in-frame clones only, not all of them. In the table there are approximately 61,000 clones, around 81% of which are singletons. V is TRBV5-1 and J is TRBJ2-1; no definite D call. The TCR comes from a man in his forties with glioma. The sequenced sample was PBMCs, obtained from a glioma patient whose treatment included an IDH1 peptide vaccine. In DNA, the CDR3 is TGCGCCAGCAGCATCGAATCGGGCGTCCACAATGAGCAGTTCTTC. This encodes CASSIESGVHNEQFF.